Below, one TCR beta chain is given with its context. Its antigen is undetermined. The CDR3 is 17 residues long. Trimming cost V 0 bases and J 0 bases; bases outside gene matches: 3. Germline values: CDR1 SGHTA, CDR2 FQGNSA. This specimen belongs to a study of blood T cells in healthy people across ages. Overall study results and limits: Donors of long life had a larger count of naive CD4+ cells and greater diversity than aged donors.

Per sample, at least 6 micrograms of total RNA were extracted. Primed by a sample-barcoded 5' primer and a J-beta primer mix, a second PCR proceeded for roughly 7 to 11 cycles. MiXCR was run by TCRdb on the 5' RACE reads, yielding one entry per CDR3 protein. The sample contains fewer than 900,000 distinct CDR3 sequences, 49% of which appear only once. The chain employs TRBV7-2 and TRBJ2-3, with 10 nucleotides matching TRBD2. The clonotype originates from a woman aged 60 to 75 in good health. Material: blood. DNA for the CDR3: TGTGCCAGCAGCTTAGCAGGACTAGCGGCTAGCACAGATACGCAGTATTTT. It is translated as CASSLAGLAASTDTQYF.